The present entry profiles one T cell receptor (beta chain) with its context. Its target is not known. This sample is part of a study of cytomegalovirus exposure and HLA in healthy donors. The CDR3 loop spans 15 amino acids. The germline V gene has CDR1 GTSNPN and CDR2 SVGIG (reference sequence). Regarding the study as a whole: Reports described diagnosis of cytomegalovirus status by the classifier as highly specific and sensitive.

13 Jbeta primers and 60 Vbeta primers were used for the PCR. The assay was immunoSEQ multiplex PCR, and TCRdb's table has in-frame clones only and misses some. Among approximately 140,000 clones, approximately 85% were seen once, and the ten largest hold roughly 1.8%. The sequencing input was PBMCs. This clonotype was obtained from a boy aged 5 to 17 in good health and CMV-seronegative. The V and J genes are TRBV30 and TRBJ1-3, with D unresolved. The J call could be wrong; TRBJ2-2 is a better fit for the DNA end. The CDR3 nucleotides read TGTGCCTGGAGTGTTGTCAGGTCCTTGACCGGGGAGCTGTTTTTT. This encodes CAWSVVRSLTGELFF.